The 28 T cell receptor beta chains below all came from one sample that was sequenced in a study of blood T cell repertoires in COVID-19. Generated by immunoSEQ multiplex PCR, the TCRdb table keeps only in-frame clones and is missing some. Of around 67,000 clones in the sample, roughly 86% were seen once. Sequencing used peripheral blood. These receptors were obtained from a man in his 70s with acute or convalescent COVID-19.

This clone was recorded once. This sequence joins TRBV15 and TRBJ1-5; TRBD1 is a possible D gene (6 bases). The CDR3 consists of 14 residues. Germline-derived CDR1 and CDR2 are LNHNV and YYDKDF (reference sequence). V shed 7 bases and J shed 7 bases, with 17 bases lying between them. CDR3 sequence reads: CATTLRWGQQPQHF. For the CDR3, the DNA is TGTGCCACCACCTTGAGGTGGGGGCAACAGCCCCAGCATTTT.

DNA of the CDR3: TGTGCCAGCAGCTTAGTAGCGGGGCCGAACACCGGGGAGCTGTTTTTT. Its protein is CASSLVAGPNTGELFF. This chain connects TRBV7-6 to TRBJ2-2, with TRBD2 identical over 8 bases. The V segment lost 1 base and the J segment 0 bases; nucleotides outside the gene matches: 1. Germline assignment: CDR1 SGHVS and CDR2 FNYEAQ. The CDR3 length is 16 residues.

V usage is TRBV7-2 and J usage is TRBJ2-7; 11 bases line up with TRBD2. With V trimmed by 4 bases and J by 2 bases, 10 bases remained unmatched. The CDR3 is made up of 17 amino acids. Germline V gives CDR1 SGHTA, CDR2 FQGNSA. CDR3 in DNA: TGTGCCAGCAGCTCAGGGGTAGCGGGAGGGTTCCCCTACGAGCAGTACTTC. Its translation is CASSSGVAGGFPYEQYF.

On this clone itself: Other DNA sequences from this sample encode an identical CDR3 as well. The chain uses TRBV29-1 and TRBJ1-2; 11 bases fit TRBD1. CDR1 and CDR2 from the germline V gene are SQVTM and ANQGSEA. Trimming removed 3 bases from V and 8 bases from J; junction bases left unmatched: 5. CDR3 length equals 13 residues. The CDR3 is CSVDGTGGFGYTF. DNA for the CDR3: TGCAGCGTTGACGGGACAGGGGGGTTCGGCTACACCTTC.

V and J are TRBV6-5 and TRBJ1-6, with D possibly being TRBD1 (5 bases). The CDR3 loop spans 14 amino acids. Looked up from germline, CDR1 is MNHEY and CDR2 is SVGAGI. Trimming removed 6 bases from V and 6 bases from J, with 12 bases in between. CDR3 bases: TGTGCCAGCAGCTCACCCGGGGGTAATTCACCCCTCCACTTT. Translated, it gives CASSSPGGNSPLHF.

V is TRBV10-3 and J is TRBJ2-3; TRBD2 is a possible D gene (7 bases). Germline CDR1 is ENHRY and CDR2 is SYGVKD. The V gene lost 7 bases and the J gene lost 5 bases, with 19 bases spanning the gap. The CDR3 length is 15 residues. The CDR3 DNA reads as TGTGCCATCACTGGGGGCGGCGGGAGTATAGATACGCAGTATTTT. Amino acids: CAITGGGGSIDTQYF.

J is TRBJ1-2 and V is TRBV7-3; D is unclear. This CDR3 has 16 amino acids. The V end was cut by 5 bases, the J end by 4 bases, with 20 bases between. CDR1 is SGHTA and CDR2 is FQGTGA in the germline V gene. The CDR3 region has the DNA TGTGCCAGCAGCCCAAGCGGGAAGGGTTCCGGCTATGGCTACACCTTC. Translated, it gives CASSPSGKGSGYGYTF.

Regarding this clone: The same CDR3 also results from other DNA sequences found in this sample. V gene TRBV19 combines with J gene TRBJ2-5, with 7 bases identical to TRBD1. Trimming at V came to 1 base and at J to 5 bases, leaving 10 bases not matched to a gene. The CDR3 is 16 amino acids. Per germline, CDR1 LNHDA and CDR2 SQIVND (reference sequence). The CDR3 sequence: CASSIVGGGGRETQYF. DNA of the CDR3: TGTGCCAGTAGTATAGTAGGGGGCGGCGGGCGGGAGACCCAGTACTTC.

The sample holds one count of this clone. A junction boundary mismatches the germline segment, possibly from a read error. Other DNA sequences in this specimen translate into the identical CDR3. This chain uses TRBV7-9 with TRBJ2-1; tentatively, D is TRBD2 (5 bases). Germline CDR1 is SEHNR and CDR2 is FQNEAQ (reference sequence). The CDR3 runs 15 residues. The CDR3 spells CASSLALSSYNEQFF. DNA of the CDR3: TGTGCCAGCAGCCTAGCCCTAAGCTCCTACAATGAGCAGTTCTTC.

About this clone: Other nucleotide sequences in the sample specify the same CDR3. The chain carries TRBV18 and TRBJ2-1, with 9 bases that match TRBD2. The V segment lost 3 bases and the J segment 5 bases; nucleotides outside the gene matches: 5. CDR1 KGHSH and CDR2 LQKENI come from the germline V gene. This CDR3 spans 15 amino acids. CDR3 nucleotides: TGTGCCAGCTCACCGACTAGCGGTGTGAACAATGAGCAGTTCTTC. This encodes CASSPTSGVNNEQFF. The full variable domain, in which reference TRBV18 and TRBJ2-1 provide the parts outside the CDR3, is NAGVMQNPRHLVRRRGQEARLRCSPMKGHSHVYWYRQLPEEGLKFMVYLQKENIIDESGMPKERFSAEFPKEGPSILRIQQVVRGDSAAYFCASSPTSGVNNEQFFGPGTRLTVL.

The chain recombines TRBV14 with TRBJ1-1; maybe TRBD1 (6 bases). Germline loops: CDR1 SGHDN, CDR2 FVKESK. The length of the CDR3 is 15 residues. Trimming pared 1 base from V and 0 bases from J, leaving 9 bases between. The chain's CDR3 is CASSQGGGVNTEAFF. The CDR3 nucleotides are TGTGCCAGCAGCCAAGGAGGGGGAGTGAACACTGAAGCTTTCTTT.

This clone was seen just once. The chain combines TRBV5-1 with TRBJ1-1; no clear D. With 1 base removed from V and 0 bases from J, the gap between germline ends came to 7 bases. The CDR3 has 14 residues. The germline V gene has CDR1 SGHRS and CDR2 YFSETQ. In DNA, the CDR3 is TGCGCCAGCAGCTTGCCAGCGATGAACACTGAAGCTTTCTTT. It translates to CASSLPAMNTEAFF.

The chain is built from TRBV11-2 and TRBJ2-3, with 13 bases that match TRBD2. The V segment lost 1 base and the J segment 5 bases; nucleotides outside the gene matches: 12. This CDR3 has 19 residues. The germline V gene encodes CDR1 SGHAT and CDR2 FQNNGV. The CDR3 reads CASSLAIHGLAGDKDTQYF. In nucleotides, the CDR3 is TGTGCCAGCAGCTTAGCAATCCACGGACTAGCGGGAGATAAAGATACGCAGTATTTT.

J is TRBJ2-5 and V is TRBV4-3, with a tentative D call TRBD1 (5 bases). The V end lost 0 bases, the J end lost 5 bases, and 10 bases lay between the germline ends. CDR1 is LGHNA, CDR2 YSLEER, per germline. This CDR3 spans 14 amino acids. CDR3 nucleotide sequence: TGCGCCAGCAGCCAAGAGTGGAAGGGGGAGACCCAGTACTTC. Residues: CASSQEWKGETQYF.

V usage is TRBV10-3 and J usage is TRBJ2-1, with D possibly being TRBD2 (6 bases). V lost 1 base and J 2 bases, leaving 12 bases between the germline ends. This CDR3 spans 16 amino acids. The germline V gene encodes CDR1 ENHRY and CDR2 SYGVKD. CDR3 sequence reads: CAISEWSGSAYNEQFF. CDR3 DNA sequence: TGTGCCATCAGTGAGTGGAGCGGGTCAGCCTACAATGAGCAGTTCTTC.

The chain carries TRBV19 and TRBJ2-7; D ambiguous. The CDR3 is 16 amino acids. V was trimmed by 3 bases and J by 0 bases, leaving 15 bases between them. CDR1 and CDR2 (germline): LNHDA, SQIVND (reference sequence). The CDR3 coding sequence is TGTGCCAGTAGTATCGCTCTGCGGCTAGGCTCCTACGAGCAGTACTTC. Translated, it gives CASSIALRLGSYEQYF.

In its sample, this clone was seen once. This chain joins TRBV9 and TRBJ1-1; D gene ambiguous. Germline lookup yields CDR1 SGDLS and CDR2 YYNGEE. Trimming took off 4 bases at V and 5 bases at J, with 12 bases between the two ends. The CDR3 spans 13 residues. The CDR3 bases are TGTGCCAGCAGCCCCACCAGAGGAACTGAAGCTTTCTTT. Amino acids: CASSPTRGTEAFF.

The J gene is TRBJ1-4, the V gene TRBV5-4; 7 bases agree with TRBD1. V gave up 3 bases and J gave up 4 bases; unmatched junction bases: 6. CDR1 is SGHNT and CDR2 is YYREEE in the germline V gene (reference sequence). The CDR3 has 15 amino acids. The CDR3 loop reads CASSWKGGNNEKLFF. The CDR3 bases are TGTGCCAGCAGCTGGAAAGGGGGCAATAATGAAAAACTGTTTTTT.

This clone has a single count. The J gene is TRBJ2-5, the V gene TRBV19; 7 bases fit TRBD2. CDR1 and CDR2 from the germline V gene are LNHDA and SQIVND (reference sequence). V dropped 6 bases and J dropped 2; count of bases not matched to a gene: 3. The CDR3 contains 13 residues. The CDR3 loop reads CASSGGFQETQYF. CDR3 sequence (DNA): TGTGCCAGTAGCGGGGGGTTTCAAGAGACCCAGTACTTC.

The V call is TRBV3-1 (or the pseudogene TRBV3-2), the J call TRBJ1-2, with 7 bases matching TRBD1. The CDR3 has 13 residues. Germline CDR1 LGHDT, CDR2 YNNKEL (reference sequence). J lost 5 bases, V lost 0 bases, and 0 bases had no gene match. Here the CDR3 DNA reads TGTGCCAGCAGCCAAGACAGGGGGTATGGCTACACCTTC. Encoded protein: CASSQDRGYGYTF.

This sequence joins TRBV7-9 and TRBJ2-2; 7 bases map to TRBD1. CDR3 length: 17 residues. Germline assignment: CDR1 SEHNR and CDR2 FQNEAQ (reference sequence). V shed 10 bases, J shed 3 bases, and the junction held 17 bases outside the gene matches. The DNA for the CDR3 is TGTGCCACTTCAGGGGTTCCGGAAACAGGGGACACCGGGGAGCTGTTTTTT. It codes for CATSGVPETGDTGELFF.

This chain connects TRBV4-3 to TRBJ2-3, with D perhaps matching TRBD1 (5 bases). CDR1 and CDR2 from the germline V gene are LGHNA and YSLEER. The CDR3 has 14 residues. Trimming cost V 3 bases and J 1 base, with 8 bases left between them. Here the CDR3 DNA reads TGCGCCAGCAGCCAGGACACTGGCACAGATACGCAGTATTTT. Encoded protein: CASSQDTGTDTQYF.

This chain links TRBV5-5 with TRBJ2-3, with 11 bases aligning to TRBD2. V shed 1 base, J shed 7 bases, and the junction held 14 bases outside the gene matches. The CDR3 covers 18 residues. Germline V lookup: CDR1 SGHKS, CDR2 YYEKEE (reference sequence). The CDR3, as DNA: TGTGCCAGCAGCTTGATTGCCTCGGGACTAGCGGTGTTAAATACGCAGTATTTT. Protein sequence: CASSLIASGLAVLNTQYF.

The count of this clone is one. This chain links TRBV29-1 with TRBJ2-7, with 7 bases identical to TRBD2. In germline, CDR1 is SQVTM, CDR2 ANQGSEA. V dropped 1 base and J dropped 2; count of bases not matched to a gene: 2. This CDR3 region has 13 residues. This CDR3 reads CSVEGRGTYEQYF. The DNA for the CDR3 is TGCAGCGTTGAAGGGCGGGGGACCTACGAGCAGTACTTC.

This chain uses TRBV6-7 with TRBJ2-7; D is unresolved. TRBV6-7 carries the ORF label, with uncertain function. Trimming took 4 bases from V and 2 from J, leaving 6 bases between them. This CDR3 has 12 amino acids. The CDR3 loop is CASSSTTYEQYF. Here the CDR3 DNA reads TGTGCCAGCAGTTCCACTACCTACGAGCAGTACTTC.

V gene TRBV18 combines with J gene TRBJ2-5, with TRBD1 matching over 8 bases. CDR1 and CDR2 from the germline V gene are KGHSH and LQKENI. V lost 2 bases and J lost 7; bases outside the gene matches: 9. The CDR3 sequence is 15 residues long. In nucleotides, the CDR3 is TGTGCCAGCTCACCAAGTACAGGGGGTCTCGGGACCCAGTACTTC. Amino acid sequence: CASSPSTGGLGTQYF.

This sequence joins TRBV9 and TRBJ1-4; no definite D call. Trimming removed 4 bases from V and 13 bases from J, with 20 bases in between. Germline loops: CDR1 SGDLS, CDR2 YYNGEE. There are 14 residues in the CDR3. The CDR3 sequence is CASSPTTGRGGLFF. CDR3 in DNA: TGTGCCAGCAGCCCGACCACGGGCCGGGGAGGACTGTTTTTT. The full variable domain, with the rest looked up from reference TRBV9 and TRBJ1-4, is DSGVTQTPKHLITATGQRVTLRCSPRSGDLSVYWYQQSLDQGLQFLIQYYNGEERAKGNILERFSAQQFPDLHSELNLSSLELGDSALYFCASSPTTGRGGLFFGSGTQLSVL.

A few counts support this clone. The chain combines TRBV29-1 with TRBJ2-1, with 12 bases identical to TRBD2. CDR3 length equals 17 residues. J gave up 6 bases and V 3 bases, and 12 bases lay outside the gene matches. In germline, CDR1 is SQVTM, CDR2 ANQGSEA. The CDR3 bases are TGCAGCGTTGAGGCCAGACTAGCGGGAGTGGTGAGCAATGAGCAGTTCTTC. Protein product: CSVEARLAGVVSNEQFF.